The T cell receptor (beta chain) described here comes from a study of cytomegalovirus exposure and HLA in healthy donors. The CDR3 is 15 residues long. Germline-derived CDR1 and CDR2 are SGHRS and YFSETQ. Deletions cut 0 bases from V and 2 bases from J, with 10 bases between. The primer mix had 60 Vbeta and 13 Jbeta primers. The repertoire was sequenced with immunoSEQ multiplex PCR; TCRdb's copy has only in-frame clones and lacks some. The sample records approximately 110,000 clones, 60% to 85% being singletons. The sequenced material came from PBMCs. The V and J genes are TRBV5-1 and TRBJ2-3; a possible D gene is TRBD2 (6 bases). This sequence was found in a man over 45 in good health and CMV-seronegative. DNA of the CDR3: TGCGCCAGCAGCTTGGAGGGCGGGACCACAGATACGCAGTATTTT. It translates to CASSLEGGTTDTQYF.